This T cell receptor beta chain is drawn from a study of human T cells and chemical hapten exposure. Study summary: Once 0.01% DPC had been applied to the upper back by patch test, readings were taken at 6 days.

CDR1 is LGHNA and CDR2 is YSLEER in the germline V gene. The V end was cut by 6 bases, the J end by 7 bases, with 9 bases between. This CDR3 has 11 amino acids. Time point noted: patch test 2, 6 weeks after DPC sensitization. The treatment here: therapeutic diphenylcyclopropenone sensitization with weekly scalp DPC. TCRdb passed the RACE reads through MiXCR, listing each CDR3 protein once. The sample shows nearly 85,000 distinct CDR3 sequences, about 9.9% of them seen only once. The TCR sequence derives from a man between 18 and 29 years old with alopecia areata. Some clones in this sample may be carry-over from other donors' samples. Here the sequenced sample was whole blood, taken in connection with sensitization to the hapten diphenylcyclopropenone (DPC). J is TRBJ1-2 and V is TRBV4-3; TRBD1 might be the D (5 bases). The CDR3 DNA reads TGCGCCAGCAGGTCAGGGACTGGCTACACCTTC. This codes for CASRSGTGYTF.